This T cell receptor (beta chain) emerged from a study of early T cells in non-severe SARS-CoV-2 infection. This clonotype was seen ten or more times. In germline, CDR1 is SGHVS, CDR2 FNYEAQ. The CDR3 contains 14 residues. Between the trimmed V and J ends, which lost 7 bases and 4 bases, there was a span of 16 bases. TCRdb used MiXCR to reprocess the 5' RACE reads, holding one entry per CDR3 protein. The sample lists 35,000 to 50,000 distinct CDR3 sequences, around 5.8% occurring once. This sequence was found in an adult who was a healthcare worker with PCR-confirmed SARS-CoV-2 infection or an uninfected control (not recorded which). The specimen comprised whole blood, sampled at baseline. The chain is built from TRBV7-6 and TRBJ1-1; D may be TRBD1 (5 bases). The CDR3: CASTVGQISTEAFF. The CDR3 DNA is TGTGCCAGCACCGTTGGACAAATTAGCACTGAAGCTTTCTTT.